Listed below are T cell receptor beta chains from one sample, sequenced in a study of cytomegalovirus exposure and HLA in healthy donors. The assay was immunoSEQ multiplex PCR, and TCRdb's table has in-frame clones only and misses some. The sample records approximately 150,000 clones, roughly four fifths being singletons. The sequencing sample was made of PBMCs. Receptor source: a man aged 45-60 years in good health and CMV-seropositive. The CDR3 runs from the conserved cysteine through the conserved F or W. A D gene is named only where the DNA matches it firmly. Only some rows state a clone size, as once, few, many or a class for expanded clones.

-	-	TRBJ2-5	TRBV7-2	TGTGCCAGCAGCTCCCGAGTAACCGGTAAAGTGTCCCAGTACTTC	CASSSRVTGKVSQYF
-	-	TRBJ2-7	TRBV7-2	TGTGCCAGCAGCTTATTTTCGGGTAGGACCTACGAGCAGTACTTC	CASSLFSGRTYEQYF
-	-	TRBJ1-2	TRBV9	TGTGCCAGCAGCGTAGCTACGGGGGAGCCGGGTTTATATGGCTACACCTTC	CASSVATGEPGLYGYTF
TRBD2	-	TRBJ2-7	TRBV7-2	TGTGCCAGCAGCTTAGAGTTGGGGACTACCTACGAGCAGTACTTC	CASSLELGTTYEQYF
-	-	TRBJ1-5	TRBV28	TGTGCCAGCAGTCCCACAGCTAGCAATCAGCCCCAGCATTTT	CASSPTASNQPQHF
-	-	TRBJ1-2	TRBV5-4	TGTGCCAGCACCACAGAGTATTACTATGGCTACACCTTC	CASTTEYYYGYTF
TRBD2	-	TRBJ2-7	TRBV18	TGTGCCAGCTCACTGCGGCTAGCGGGAGAATCGAGCGAGCAGTACTTC	CASSLRLAGESSEQYF
TRBD1	few	TRBJ1-2	TRBV28	TGTGCCAGCAGATTAGGGGGCCTTGGCTACACCTTC	CASRLGGLGYTF
-	-	TRBJ1-2	TRBV2	TGTGCCAGCATTGGGGGGAGAGGAAGCTATGGCTACACCTTC	CASIGGRGSYGYTF
TRBD2	-	TRBJ2-5	TRBV27	TGTGCCAGCAGTCCAGCTCGGGGGGTAAGGGAGACCCAGTACTTC	CASSPARGVRETQYF
-	-	TRBJ2-3	TRBV7-2	TGTGCCAGCAGCTTAGCGCCCCAGGGAACAGATACGCAGTATTTT	CASSLAPQGTDTQYF
TRBD1	-	TRBJ1-5	TRBV9	TGTGCCAGCAGCGATCGACAGGGGGTAGGGCCCCAGCATTTT	CASSDRQGVGPQHF
-	-	TRBJ2-3	TRBV2	TGTGCCACCCTAAGAGGGGGGGCCGAAGATACGCAGTATTTT	CATLRGGAEDTQYF
-	-	TRBJ2-5	TRBV7-2	TGTGCCAGCAGCCACGCCGGGGAGACCCAGTACTTC	CASSHAGETQYF
-	-	TRBJ2-7	TRBV5-1	TGCGCCAGCAGCCCGGTGACAGGTAACTCCTACGAGCAGTACTTC	CASSPVTGNSYEQYF
-	few	TRBJ1-6	TRBV4-3	TGCGCCAGCAGCCTAGCACAGGGAAATTCACCCCTCCACTTT	CASSLAQGNSPLHF
-	once	TRBJ1-4	TRBV7-9	TGTGCCAGCAGCTTAGAACAAGCTCAGGGGAGACTGTTTTTT	CASSLEQAQGRLFF
-	-	TRBJ1-5	TRBV29-1	TGCAGCGTTGCTGCGACAGGTAATCAGCCCCAGCATTTT	CSVAATGNQPQHF
-	-	TRBJ1-5	TRBV6-5	TGTGCCAGCAGTTCTGGGACAACAAACAATCAGCCCCAGCATTTT	CASSSGTTNNQPQHF
-	-	TRBJ2-7	TRBV5-4	TGTGCCAGCAGCCCGTCCGGGGTCCATCACGAGCAGTACTTC	CASSPSGVHHEQYF
-	once	TRBJ2-7	TRBV28	TGTGCCAGCAGTTTAGGTAGCACGGTCTACGAGCAGTACTTC	CASSLGSTVYEQYF
TRBD2	-	TRBJ2-6	TRBV19	TGTGCCAGTACCCCTGTGGGAGGGGCTGGGGCCAACGTCCTGACTTTC	CASTPVGGAGANVLTF
-	-	TRBJ2-1	TRBV13	TGTGCCAGCAGCTTTACGGGGGACAATGAGCAGTTCTTC	CASSFTGDNEQFF
-	-	TRBJ2-2	TRBV6-5	TGTGCCACCTTAGCCCGCTCCACCGGGGAGCTGTTTTTT	CATLARSTGELFF
-	once	TRBJ2-7	TRBV5-1	TGCGCCAGCAGCGCCCCTAACTACGAGCAGTACTTC	CASSAPNYEQYF
TRBD2	once	TRBJ2-5	TRBV7-9	TGTGCCAGCAGCGATCCTCTAGCGGCTTCCTACCAAGAGACCCAGTACTTC	CASSDPLAASYQETQYF
TRBD1	-	TRBJ1-3	TRBV5-1	TGCGCCAGCAGCACCGGACAGGGGACTCCCACCATATATTTT	CASSTGQGTPTIYF
-	once	TRBJ2-3	TRBV28	TGTGCCAGCAGTTCCAGCGGGCGCACAGATACGCAGTATTTT	CASSSSGRTDTQYF
-	-	TRBJ1-2	TRBV9	TGTGCCAGCAGCGTAGAGGGGATCTTCGGCGGCTACACCTTC	CASSVEGIFGGYTF
TRBD1	-	TRBJ2-2	TRBV5-1	TGCGCCAGCAGCTCACAGGGGGCGAACGGGGAGCTGTTTTTT	CASSSQGANGELFF
TRBD1	-	TRBJ1-2	TRBV6-1	TGTGCCAGCTCTACAGGGGGGGGGAACTATGGCTACACCTTC	CASSTGGGNYGYTF
TRBD2	-	TRBJ2-3	TRBV7-3	TGTGCCAGCAGCTTAAGTGAAAATAGCGGGGTTAGCACAGATACGCAGTATTTT	CASSLSENSGVSTDTQYF
TRBD1	-	TRBJ1-1	TRBV9	TGTGCCAGCAAAGGGGGGACAGACACTGAAGCTTTCTTT	CASKGGTDTEAFF
-	once	TRBJ2-7	TRBV29-1	TGCAGCGTTGACCAGGGAAACTACGAGCAGTACTTC	CSVDQGNYEQYF
TRBD2	once	TRBJ2-3	TRBV10-2	TGCGCCAGCAGGGTCCTAGCGGGGGGCTCAGATACGCAGTATTTT	CASRVLAGGSDTQYF
TRBD1	-	TRBJ2-7	TRBV5-4	TGTGCCAGCAGCCGAGGGGGCGTATACGAGCAGTACTTC	CASSRGGVYEQYF
TRBD1	-	TRBJ2-1	TRBV29-1	TGCAGCGTTGAAAGGCGACAGGGCCCCCCCTACAATGAGCAGTTCTTC	CSVERRQGPPYNEQFF
-	few	TRBJ1-5	TRBV28	TGTGCCAGCAGTTACGGGAGGGTTGGGCAGCCCCAGCATTTT	CASSYGRVGQPQHF
-	once	TRBJ1-5	TRBV29-1	TGCAGCGTTGTAGAGGGGCGGAATAGCAATCAGCCCCAGCATTTT	CSVVEGRNSNQPQHF
-	-	TRBJ1-2	TRBV28	TGTGCCAGCAGTTTATCAGGAAACTATGGCTACACCTTC	CASSLSGNYGYTF
TRBD1	-	TRBJ2-5	TRBV7-2	TGTGCCAGCGGCAGGGGGCAAGAGACCCAGTACTTC	CASGRGQETQYF
TRBD1	few	TRBJ1-6	TRBV4-2	TGTGCCAGCAGCCAAGTCACAGGGGTGGGTGGTTCACCCCTCCACTTT	CASSQVTGVGGSPLHF
-	-	TRBJ1-2	TRBV10-2	TGCGCCAGCAGTCGAGACAGATCTAACTATGGCTACACCTTC	CASSRDRSNYGYTF
-	once	TRBJ1-1	TRBV10-2	TGCGCCAGCAGACACCGGGATAACACTGAAGCTTTCTTT	CASRHRDNTEAFF
TRBD2	-	TRBJ2-7	TRBV7-2	TGTGCCAGCAGCCGGACTAGCGGACCCTACGAGCAGTACTTC	CASSRTSGPYEQYF
-	-	TRBJ1-1	TRBV18	TGTGCCAGCTCACTTACGACAGGTATGAACACTGAAGCTTTCTTT	CASSLTTGMNTEAFF
-	-	TRBJ1-5	TRBV28	TGTGCCAGCAGTTTACAGGCCAATCAGCCCCAGCATTTT	CASSLQANQPQHF
-	few	TRBJ2-7	TRBV18	TGTGCCAGCTCTAATTCGGGGGGCCTCGAGCAGTACTTC	CASSNSGGLEQYF
-	-	TRBJ2-3	TRBV27	TGTGCCAGCAGTAAGGACCGACGCTCGCTGGACTTAGATACGCAGTATTTT	CASSKDRRSLDLDTQYF
-	-	TRBJ2-3	TRBV5-1	TGCGCCAGCAGCTTGCAGGGGGGTGATCTCAGTACGCAGTATTTT	CASSLQGGDLSTQYF
-	-	TRBJ2-7	TRBV7-2	TGTGCCAGCAGCCGGCCAACAGGGTTCCACGAGCAGTACTTC	CASSRPTGFHEQYF